Following are 7 T cell receptor beta chains from one sample sequenced in a study of spatial heterogeneity in lung cancer. Described time point: blood at routine non-recurrence follow-up after resection. TCRdb reanalysed the 5' RACE reads using MiXCR and keeps one entry per CDR3 protein. The sample has 40,000 to 50,000 distinct CDR3 sequences, roughly a tenth seen once. The source material was PBMCs, sampled at follow-up. These receptors were obtained from a female donor with early-stage non-small cell lung cancer.

About this clonotype itself: The junction differs from germline at one of its ends, possibly a read error. This sequence joins TRBV2 and TRBJ2-5; TRBD2 might be the D (6 bases). This CDR3 contains 11 residues. CDR1 is SNHLY and CDR2 is FYNNEI in the germline V gene. The CDR3 sequence is CASSREETQYF. The CDR3 region has the DNA TGTGCCAGCTCTAGGGAGGAGACCCAATACTTC.

On this clonotype itself: This may be a read error, as it is one base from a much larger clone. The gene calls are TRBV15 and TRBJ2-6; TRBD1 agrees at 7 bases. This CDR3 comprises 17 residues. Germline values: CDR1 LNHNV, CDR2 YYDKDF (reference sequence). The CDR3 DNA reads TGTGTCACCAGCTCCCGGACAGGAAACTCTGGGGCCAACGTCCTGACTTTC. This sequence encodes CVTSSRTGNSGANVLTF.

J is TRBJ2-2 and V is TRBV28; 13 bases are shared with TRBD2. V lost 10 bases, J lost 5 bases, and 4 bases stayed unmatched. The CDR3 length is 14 residues. Germline V gene data show CDR1 as MDHEN and CDR2 as SYDVKM. CDR3 protein: CATPGLAGTGELFF. The CDR3, as DNA: TGTGCCACCCCGGGACTAGCGGGGACCGGGGAGCTGTTTTTT.

The chain combines TRBV5-1 with TRBJ2-5; D is unclear. CDR1 is SGHRS and CDR2 is YFSETQ in the germline V gene. This CDR3 has 13 amino acids. V was clipped by 0 bases and J by 4 bases, with 7 bases between them. The CDR3 loop is CASSLAPGETQYF. The DNA of the CDR3 is TGCGCCAGCAGCTTGGCCCCAGGAGAGACCCAGTACTTC.

The V gene is TRBV20-1, the J gene TRBJ1-1; 10 bases match TRBD1. Germline V gives CDR1 DFQATT, CDR2 SNEGSKA (reference sequence). This CDR3 region has 15 residues. V lost 7 bases and J lost 0; bases outside the gene matches: 8. As DNA, the CDR3 is TGCAGTGTAAGACAGGGGGCCGGAATGAACACTGAAGCTTTCTTT. It specifies CSVRQGAGMNTEAFF.

This clonotype came up a few times. This sequence joins TRBV7-6 and TRBJ1-5; D is uncertain. The V gene's germline CDR1 is SGHVS and CDR2 FNYEAQ. V was pared by 5 bases and J by 4 bases, with 9 bases between. The CDR3 runs to 13 residues. The CDR3 bases are TGTGCCAGCAGCCAACCAGGAAATCAGCCCCAGCATTTT. Its translation is CASSQPGNQPQHF.

This clonotype was found many times. The CDR3 protein is CATSDTTGPYNEQFF. In DNA, the CDR3 is TGTGCCACCAGTGATACGACAGGGCCCTACAATGAGCAGTTCTTC. The V and J genes are TRBV24-1 and TRBJ2-1; 7 bases are shared with TRBD1. Per germline, CDR1 KGHDR and CDR2 SFDVKD. The CDR3 sequence is 15 residues long. V gave up 3 bases and J gave up 2 bases; unmatched junction bases: 3.